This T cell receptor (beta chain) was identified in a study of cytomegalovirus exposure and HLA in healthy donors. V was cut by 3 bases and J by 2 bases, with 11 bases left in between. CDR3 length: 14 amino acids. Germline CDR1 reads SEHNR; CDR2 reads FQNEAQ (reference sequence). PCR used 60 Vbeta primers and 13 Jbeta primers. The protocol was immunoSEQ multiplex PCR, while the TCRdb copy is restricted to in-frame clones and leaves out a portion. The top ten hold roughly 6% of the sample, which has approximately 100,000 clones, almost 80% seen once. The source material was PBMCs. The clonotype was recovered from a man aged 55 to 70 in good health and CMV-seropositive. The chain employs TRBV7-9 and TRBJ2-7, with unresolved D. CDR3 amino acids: CASSFGLAPYEQYF. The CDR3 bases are TGTGCCAGCAGCTTCGGTCTCGCCCCCTACGAGCAGTACTTC.